The next 17 T cell receptor beta chains were all read from a single sample in a study of CD8 T cells in ankylosing spondylitis. One entry per CDR3 protein results from TCRdb running MiXCR on the 5' RACE reads. The table includes about 360,000 distinct CDR3 sequences, 20% to 25% detected once. The sample consisted of blood, either unsorted or a sorted T cell fraction (not recorded which). These receptors originate from a male donor with ankylosing spondylitis or in good health (not recorded which).

This clonotype was seen a handful of times. The rearrangement uses TRBV15 and TRBJ1-6; D remains unclear. The CDR3 has 15 residues. Between the trimmed V and J ends, which lost 0 bases and 8 bases, there was a span of 11 bases. Germline V lookup: CDR1 LNHNV, CDR2 YYDKDF (reference sequence). The chain's CDR3 is CATSRDPTDYSPLHF. For the CDR3, the DNA is TGTGCCACCAGCAGAGATCCGACGGATTATTCACCCCTCCACTTT.

This clonotype showed up just a few times. The chain carries TRBV4-2 and TRBJ1-5; TRBD1 matches 7 bases. The V and J ends lost 3 bases and 6 bases, in that order; junction bases with no gene match: 14. Germline V gives CDR1 LGHNA, CDR2 YNFKEQ. CDR3 length: 17 amino acids. CDR3 region: CASSHLATGQGCQPQHF. The DNA of the CDR3 is TGTGCCAGCAGCCACCTAGCGACAGGGCAGGGTTGTCAGCCCCAGCATTTT.

This clonotype was picked up a small number of times. The V and J genes are TRBV27 and TRBJ2-2, with D uncertain. Trimming cost V 2 bases and J 6 bases, with 7 bases left between them. The CDR3 has 13 residues. Per germline, CDR1 MNHEY and CDR2 SMNVEV (reference sequence). The CDR3 reads CASSLGWAGELFF. CDR3 sequence (DNA): TGTGCCAGCAGTTTAGGTTGGGCCGGGGAGCTGTTTTTT.

The chain employs TRBV10-3 and TRBJ2-7; possible D gene TRBD1, 6 bases. Germline assignment: CDR1 ENHRY and CDR2 SYGVKD. The CDR3 contains 14 residues. V was pared by 6 bases and J by 8 bases, with 20 bases between. Here the CDR3 reads CAISEDSELRQQYF. DNA for the CDR3: TGTGCCATCAGCGAGGACAGTGAGCTACGACAGCAGTACTTC.

The sample holds a few counts of this clonotype. The chain has TRBV27 and TRBJ2-7; no clear D gene. Trimming removed 5 bases at V and 3 bases at J, with 8 bases between. CDR1 MNHEY and CDR2 SMNVEV come from the germline V gene (reference sequence). The CDR3 runs 12 residues. The CDR3 nucleotides read TGTGCCAGCAGTAAGGGAAGCTACGAGCAGTACTTC. Its protein is CASSKGSYEQYF.

This clonotype was counted only a few times. This rearrangement joins TRBV3-1 to TRBJ2-7; D is unresolved. From germline, CDR1 is LGHDT and CDR2 YNNKEL (reference sequence). V dropped 5 bases and J dropped 2 bases, with 13 bases sitting between them. CDR3 length equals 14 residues. CDR3 nucleotides: TGTGCCAGCAGCTCGCACCTTCCCCCCTACGAGCAGTACTTC. It yields the protein CASSSHLPPYEQYF.

This clonotype has only a few counts. The chain combines TRBV14 with TRBJ2-7; D not certain. Trimming took 1 base from V and 3 from J, leaving 10 bases between them. CDR1 and CDR2 from the germline V gene are SGHDN and FVKESK. CDR3 length equals 14 residues. The CDR3 DNA reads as TGTGCCAGCAGCCAAGGACACTGGGACTACGAGCAGTACTTC. Translated, it gives CASSQGHWDYEQYF.

In this sample, this clonotype turned up a few times. The chain carries TRBV11-2 and TRBJ2-7; D is tentatively TRBD1 or TRBD2 (5 bases each). Germline CDR1 is SGHAT and CDR2 is FQNNGV. The CDR3 covers 15 residues. V was pared by 1 base and J by 3 bases, with 13 bases between. DNA for the CDR3: TGTGCCAGCAGCTTAGCCCCTCGGGACGGCTACGAGCAGTACTTC. Protein: CASSLAPRDGYEQYF.

The rearrangement joins TRBV12-3 or TRBV12-4 to TRBJ2-3, with D unresolved. V shed 2 bases and J shed 4 bases, with 10 bases lying between them. There are 14 residues in the CDR3. CDR3 in amino acids: CASSLRLEPDTQYF. The CDR3 region has the DNA TGTGCCAGCAGTTTACGACTGGAGCCAGATACGCAGTATTTT.

The chain combines TRBV28 with TRBJ2-1; perhaps TRBD2 as D (6 bases). V was clipped by 6 bases and J by 0 bases, with 12 bases between them. Germline V gene sequence: CDR1 MDHEN, CDR2 SYDVKM. CDR3 length: 15 residues. The CDR3 spells CASRLAASSYNEQFF. The CDR3 nucleotides are TGTGCCAGCAGGTTAGCGGCCAGCTCCTACAATGAGCAGTTCTTC. Complete variable domain (other parts from reference TRBV28 and TRBJ2-1): DVKVTQSSRYLVKRTGEKVFLECVQDMDHENMFWYRQDPGLGLRLIYFSYDVKMKEKGDIPEGYSVSREKKERFSLILESASTNQTSMYLCASRLAASSYNEQFFGPGTRLTVL.

There are a few counts of this clonotype. The chain couples TRBV12-3 or TRBV12-4 to TRBJ2-1; 11 positions match TRBD2. The CDR3 length is 16 residues. Losses at the gene ends were 6 bases for V and 4 bases for J; bases not matched to a gene: 8. The CDR3 here is CASSNPLAGGYNEQFF. Written as DNA, the CDR3 is TGTGCCAGCAGCAACCCCCTAGCGGGGGGATACAATGAGCAGTTCTTC.

This clonotype showed up just a few times. The chain is built from TRBV3-1 and TRBJ2-3; 10 nucleotides line up with TRBD2. The germline V gene encodes CDR1 LGHDT and CDR2 YNNKEL (reference sequence). V dropped 3 bases and J dropped 0; count of bases not matched to a gene: 3. The CDR3 contains 16 residues. Here the CDR3 reads CASSQVTSGSTDTQYF. As DNA, the CDR3 is TGTGCCAGCAGCCAGGTGACTAGCGGGAGCACAGATACGCAGTATTTT.

This clonotype was observed a handful of times. The chain has TRBV24-1 and TRBJ2-2, with a weak D call TRBD2 (6 bases). The CDR3 has 16 amino acids. CDR1 is KGHDR and CDR2 is SFDVKD in the germline V gene. The V end lost 6 bases, the J end lost 4 bases, and 17 bases lay between the germline ends. The CDR3 here is CATSPQAGTSTGELFF. The CDR3 DNA follows: TGTGCCACCAGTCCCCAAGCAGGGACTTCCACCGGGGAGCTGTTTTTT.

V is TRBV2 and J is TRBJ2-5, with TRBD2 matching over 10 bases. Germline V CDR1 and CDR2: SNHLY, FYNNEI. The CDR3 length is 13 residues. The ends lost 6 bases at V and 7 bases at J; junction bases unmatched: 5. The CDR3: CASRTLAGVTQYF. The CDR3 nucleotides read TGTGCCAGCAGGACGCTAGCGGGGGTGACCCAGTACTTC.

The chain joins TRBV9 to TRBJ2-6, with 8 bases lining up with TRBD1. The V gene's germline CDR1 is SGDLS and CDR2 YYNGEE. This CDR3 spans 18 amino acids. V dropped 3 bases and J dropped 0; count of bases not matched to a gene: 8. CDR3: CASSGQGRRVSGANVLTF. CDR3 in DNA: TGTGCCAGCAGCGGACAGGGGAGGCGAGTCTCTGGGGCCAACGTCCTGACTTTC.

This clonotype was observed a handful of times. This chain uses TRBV6-1 with TRBJ2-2; 8 bases are a match to TRBD1. CDR1 MNHNS and CDR2 SASEGT come from the germline V gene. This CDR3 is built from 14 residues. V was pared by 6 bases and J by 1 base, with 1 base of the junction left unmatched. The CDR3 is CASRGQENTGELFF. The CDR3 bases are TGTGCCAGCAGGGGACAGGAGAACACCGGGGAGCTGTTTTTT.

This rearrangement joins TRBV5-1 to TRBJ2-7; D remains unclear. The germline V gene has CDR1 SGHRS and CDR2 YFSETQ. CDR3 length: 16 residues. V gave up 0 bases and J gave up 0 bases, with 13 bases separating them. In DNA, the CDR3 is TGCGCCAGCAGCTTGGGTTTAGGGCCGAGCTCCTACGAGCAGTACTTC. Amino acid sequence: CASSLGLGPSSYEQYF.